Here is one T cell receptor (beta chain) with its context. Its target is not known. Germline assignment: CDR1 MNHEY and CDR2 SMNVEV (reference sequence). V lost 4 bases and J lost 1, with 13 bases in between. The CDR3 loop spans 15 amino acids. The data originate from a study of cytomegalovirus exposure and HLA in healthy donors. Study-wide results and caveats: Analyzed later, most CMV-associated TCR beta chains appeared HLA-restricted.

Researchers ran the PCR with 60 Vbeta and 13 Jbeta primers. Generated by immunoSEQ multiplex PCR, the TCRdb table keeps only in-frame clones and is missing some. The sample carries around 140,000 clones, around 72% recorded once. The sequenced sample consisted of PBMCs. The rearrangement joins TRBV27 to TRBJ1-1; maybe TRBD1 (5 bases). This receptor was identified in a woman aged 18-29 years in good health and CMV-seronegative. CDR3 amino acids: CASSSLGTANTEAFF. CDR3 in DNA: TGTGCCAGCAGTTCACTTGGGACTGCGAACACTGAAGCTTTCTTT.